These 4 T cell receptor beta chains were sequenced from one sample in a study of blood T cell repertoires in COVID-19. TCRdb keeps only in-frame clones here, not all; method: immunoSEQ multiplex PCR. The sample has 250,000 to 300,000 clones, around 85% seen once. Source material: PBMCs or T cells enriched from blood (not recorded which). The receptors shown here come from a woman aged 45-65 years who had recovered from COVID-19.

The gene calls are TRBV6-1 and TRBJ2-6; maybe TRBD1 (6 bases). The V end lost 1 base, the J end lost 0 bases, and 10 bases lay between the germline ends. Germline loops: CDR1 MNHNS, CDR2 SASEGT. The CDR3 totals 17 residues. For the CDR3, the DNA is TGTGCCAGCAGTGAAGGCAGGGGAAGCTCTGGGGCCAACGTCCTGACTTTC. Translated: CASSEGRGSSGANVLTF.

The rearrangement joins TRBV2 to TRBJ1-5, with a tentative D call TRBD1 (6 bases). Trimming took 5 bases from V and 3 from J, leaving 11 bases between them. Germline V gives CDR1 SNHLY, CDR2 FYNNEI. The CDR3 has 14 amino acids. CDR3 nucleotide sequence: TGTGCCAGCAGTTCAGGGGCCTTCAATCAGCCCCAGCATTTT. This sequence encodes CASSSGAFNQPQHF.

The genes are TRBV7-2 and TRBJ2-1; D is perhaps TRBD1 (6 bases). Germline CDR1 and CDR2: SGHTA and FQGNSA. Trimming shortened V by 3 bases and J by 2 bases, and 11 bases separated the two germline ends. The CDR3 covers 15 residues. CDR3 DNA sequence: TGTGCCAGCAGCTTTAGGGGGACACCCTACAATGAGCAGTTCTTC. Its protein is CASSFRGTPYNEQFF. Variable domain in full (rest from reference TRBV7-2 and TRBJ2-1): GAGVSQSPSNKVTEKGKDVELRCDPISGHTALYWYRQSLGQGLEFLIYFQGNSAPDKSGLPSDRFSAERTGGSVSTLTIQRTQQEDSAVYLCASSFRGTPYNEQFFGPGTRLTVL.

V is TRBV10-3 and J is TRBJ2-1; D is possibly TRBD2 (5 bases). CDR1 and CDR2 (germline): ENHRY, SYGVKD. Trimming shortened V by 10 bases and J by 4 bases, and 11 bases separated the two germline ends. The CDR3 contains 12 residues. The CDR3 DNA sequence: TGTGCCACGGAGGACGGATACAATGAGCAGTTCTTC. As protein: CATEDGYNEQFF.